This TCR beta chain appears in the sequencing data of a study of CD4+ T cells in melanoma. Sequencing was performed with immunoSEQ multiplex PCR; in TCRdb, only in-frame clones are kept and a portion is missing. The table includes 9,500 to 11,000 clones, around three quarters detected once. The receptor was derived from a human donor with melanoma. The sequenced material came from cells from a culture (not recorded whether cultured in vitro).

CDR3 region: CASSRGGADRVGYTF. CDR3 coding DNA: TGTGCCAGCAGTCGCGGCGGGGCGGACAGGGTTGGCTACACCTTC. J is TRBJ1-2 and V is TRBV27; TRBD1 matches 8 bases. Germline V gives CDR1 MNHEY, CDR2 SMNVEV (reference sequence). The V segment lost 5 bases and the J segment 7 bases; nucleotides outside the gene matches: 12. The CDR3 sequence is 15 residues long.